This T cell receptor (beta chain) was found in a study of OX40 agonist ivuxolimab in advanced cancers. This CDR3 spans 17 amino acids. V was pared by 5 bases and J by 1 base, with 18 bases between. Germline CDR1 LNHDA, CDR2 SQIVND (reference sequence). This table comes from immunoSEQ multiplex PCR, and its TCRdb copy is limited to in-frame clones, with some not included. The table lists fewer than 85,000 clones, 77% of them singletons. The origin of this receptor is an adult with an advanced solid tumor such as melanoma, head and neck, liver or kidney cancer. The gene calls are TRBV19 and TRBJ1-5; D uncertain. This specimen was CD4+ or CD8+ T cells sorted from blood, taken in a trial of the OX40 agonist ivuxolimab. The CDR3 reads CASSPGSIRNSNQPQHF. CDR3 bases: TGTGCCAGTAGTCCTGGGTCGATCAGAAACAGCAATCAGCCCCAGCATTTT.